One sample yielded the 10 T cell receptor beta chains listed below, sequenced in a study of shared clonotypes between healthy human individuals. Data came from immunoSEQ multiplex PCR; TCRdb stores just in-frame clones and leaves some out. The sample yields around 1,900,000 clones, 80% to 95% seen once. CD8 cells regarded as naive lacked CD45RO, were positively chosen for CCR7, and omitted terminally differentiated effector memory CD45RA+ cells. The sequencing sample was made of naive CD8+ T cells from PBMCs. The receptors come from a young man in good health. Some clones in this sample may be carry-over from other donors' samples.

The chain combines TRBV5-1 with TRBJ1-1; TRBD1 matches 7 bases. The CDR3 sequence is 15 residues long. J lost 11 bases, V lost 3 bases, and 16 bases had no gene match. Germline values: CDR1 SGHRS, CDR2 YFSETQ. CDR3: CASSSRQGMDDEAFF. CDR3 sequence (DNA): TGCGCCAGCAGCTCGCGACAGGGAATGGACGATGAGGCTTTCTTT.

The genes are TRBV7-8 and TRBJ2-1, with TRBD1 matching over 9 bases. The CDR3 is 14 amino acids. The V gene's germline CDR1 is SGHVS and CDR2 FQNEAQ. J was trimmed by 10 bases and V by 5 bases; bases with no gene match: 9. In DNA form, the CDR3 reads TGTGCCAGCAGCCCGACAGGGGGGCCCTCAGAGCAGTTCTTC. This codes for CASSPTGGPSEQFF.

The rearrangement uses TRBV7-8 and TRBJ2-7; 7 positions agree with TRBD2. Germline trimming cut 5 bases from V and 3 bases from J; bases unmatched to any gene: 7. Germline V gene sequence: CDR1 SGHVS, CDR2 FQNEAQ. The CDR3 extends over 14 amino acids. CDR3 sequence: CASSPAGARYEQYF. As DNA, the CDR3 is TGTGCCAGCAGCCCTGCGGGAGCCCGCTACGAGCAGTACTTC.

This clone was detected only once. The V and J genes are TRBV29-1 and TRBJ2-7, with 11 bases fitting TRBD1. This CDR3 spans 16 amino acids. Trimming took 3 bases from V and 1 from J; bases not matched to a gene: 8. Germline loops: CDR1 SQVTM, CDR2 ANQGSEA. CDR3 protein: CSVEVLGQGVSYEQYF. DNA of the CDR3: TGCAGCGTTGAGGTGTTGGGACAGGGGGTTTCCTACGAGCAGTACTTC.

A note on this clone: The sample carries other DNA sequences with the same CDR3. The rearrangement links TRBV5-6 to TRBJ2-7; D is ambiguous. Germline values: CDR1 SGHDT, CDR2 YYEEEE. Trimming left V 1 base short and J 0 bases short, with 8 bases between. The CDR3 has 14 residues. The CDR3 nucleotides read TGTGCCAGCAGCTTGTCAGGATCCTCCTACGAGCAGTACTTC. Protein product: CASSLSGSSYEQYF.

To note about this clone: Other DNA sequences in the same sample also yield this CDR3. The rearrangement joins TRBV5-1 to TRBJ2-7, with 10 bases identical to TRBD2. V was clipped by 0 bases and J by 3 bases; unmatched bases: 3. Germline CDR1 SGHRS, CDR2 YFSETQ. The CDR3 consists of 15 residues. CDR3 nucleotide sequence: TGCGCCAGCAGCTTGGCTAGCGGGAGCAGCTACGAGCAGTACTTC. Protein: CASSLASGSSYEQYF. Complete variable domain (other parts from reference TRBV5-1 and TRBJ2-7): KAGVTQTPRYLIKTRGQQVTLSCSPISGHRSVSWYQQTPGQGLQFLFEYFSETQRNKGNFPGRFSGRQFSNSRSEMNVSTLELGDSALYLCASSLASGSSYEQYFGPGTRLTVT.

On this clone itself: The sample carries other DNA sequences with the same CDR3. V usage is TRBV5-6 and J usage is TRBJ2-3; D is unclear. Germline lookup yields CDR1 SGHDT and CDR2 YYEEEE. The V end lost 1 base, the J end lost 6 bases, and 6 bases lay between the germline ends. The CDR3 has 12 residues. The CDR3 region has the DNA TGTGCCAGCAGCTTGTCCGGGGATACGCAGTATTTT. Protein product: CASSLSGDTQYF. The complete variable domain, with remaining parts taken from reference TRBV5-6 and TRBJ2-3, reads DAGVTQSPTHLIKTRGQQVTLRCSPKSGHDTVSWYQQALGQGPQFIFQYYEEEERQRGNFPDRFSGHQFPNYSSELNVNALLLGDSALYLCASSLSGDTQYFGPGTRLTVL.

V usage is TRBV7-9 and J usage is TRBJ2-7, with 8 positions matching TRBD2. Trimming at V came to 2 bases and at J to 0 bases, leaving 3 bases not matched to a gene. Germline V gives CDR1 SEHNR, CDR2 FQNEAQ (reference sequence). The CDR3 is made up of 15 amino acids. In nucleotides, the CDR3 is TGTGCCAGCAGCTTAATAGCGGGGAGCTCCTACGAGCAGTACTTC. It encodes CASSLIAGSSYEQYF.

The chain links TRBV11-2 to TRBJ2-2; 13 bases map to TRBD2. Unmatched junction bases numbered 10, after V lost 4 bases and J lost 5 bases. The CDR3 sequence is 18 residues long. The germline CDR1 and CDR2 sequences are SGHAT and FQNNGV. CDR3 loop: CASSYGLAGAFRTGELFF. CDR3 nucleotide sequence: TGTGCCAGCAGCTATGGACTAGCGGGAGCGTTTAGGACCGGGGAGCTGTTTTTT.

V and J are TRBV5-6 and TRBJ2-7; 8 bases fit TRBD2. V shed 4 bases, J shed 4 bases, and the junction held 13 bases outside the gene matches. The CDR3 sequence is 16 residues long. Germline CDR1 reads SGHDT; CDR2 reads YYEEEE. This CDR3 is CASSPTRLATLYEQYF. CDR3 bases: TGTGCCAGCAGCCCCACGCGACTAGCGACATTGTACGAGCAGTACTTC.